This T cell receptor beta chain appears in the sequencing data of a study of T cells in Graves' hyperthyroidism and ophthalmopathy. Study information: It was at initial diagnosis, before any treatment, that peripheral blood was collected. Findings of the study overall: Ophthalmopathy was model-predicted a median about 7.1 months pre-onset.

The table lists this clonotype with a few counts. Its antigen is as yet unknown. The TCR beta CDR3 regions underwent amplification using RNA transcripts as the source. HTBI primers were used for first-round RT-PCR of the TCR CDR3. A single record per CDR3 protein comes from TCRdb applying MiXCR to the multiplex PCR reads. Among approximately 600,000 distinct CDR3 sequences, less than 25% were seen once, and the ten largest hold around a third. Between the trimmed V and J ends, which lost 4 bases and 2 bases, there was a span of 22 bases. CDR1 is SGDLS and CDR2 is YYNGEE in the germline V gene. The CDR3 has 18 amino acids. Researchers barred patients who had uncontrolled infection, other autoimmune disease, pregnancy or lactation.

The sequencing input was blood. V gene TRBV9 combines with J gene TRBJ1-5; TRBD1 is a possible D gene (5 bases). This TCR derives from a man aged 25 to 45 with Graves' ophthalmopathy. Here the CDR3 reads CASSSYAFRGPGNQPQHF. The CDR3 nucleotides are TGTGCCAGCAGCTCCTATGCTTTTAGGGGTCCGGGCAATCAGCCCCAGCATTTT.